The entry below describes one TCR beta chain. This specimen comes from a study of OX40 agonist ivuxolimab in advanced cancers. The CDR3 contains 12 residues. Germline CDR1 MNHEY, CDR2 SVGAGI. V lost 6 bases to trimming and J lost 10 bases, with 15 bases between them. This table comes from immunoSEQ multiplex PCR, and its TCRdb copy is limited to in-frame clones, with some not included. The table shows about 82,000 clones, with approximately 85% occurring only once. The sequenced sample was CD4+ or CD8+ T cells sorted from blood, obtained in a trial of the OX40 agonist ivuxolimab. The rearrangement joins TRBV6-5 to TRBJ1-1; D call uncertain. The source is an adult with an advanced solid tumor such as melanoma, head and neck, liver or kidney cancer. The CDR3, as DNA: TGTGCCAGCAGGGCGCAAACCGGCGTAGCTTTCTTT. Encoded protein: CASRAQTGVAFF.